The clone carrying this T cell receptor (beta chain) was recorded only once. This record comes from a study of blood T cell repertoires in COVID-19. Study-level information: Samples taken during acute and convalescent COVID-19 were collected in the United States, Italy and Spain. The analysed material was cDNA or gDNA that came from T cells, B-cell-depleted T cells, or PBMCs.

In the authors' methods: From reference gene primer amplification, estimates of nucleated cell counts were derived. Measured with immunoSEQ multiplex PCR; TCRdb has only the in-frame clones, and not every one. That table furnishes V, J and clone size, whereas the DNA furnished D and trimming. This table has about 120,000 clones, 75% to 85% appearing once. Per the germline V gene, CDR1 is SEHNR and CDR2 is FQNEAQ (reference sequence). CDR3 length: 14 amino acids. The trim removed 9 bases at V and 6 bases at J, leaving 12 bases unmatched. This TCR came from a woman in her forties or fifties with acute or convalescent COVID-19. The chain recombines TRBV7-9 with TRBJ2-7; 9 nucleotides line up with TRBD2. The specimen sequenced was peripheral blood. The CDR3 bases are TGTGCCAGTAGACCGGCTAGCGGGGCCCTCGAGCAGTACTTC. This gives the protein CASRPASGALEQYF.